This TCR beta chain derives from a study of blood T cell repertoires in COVID-19. On the study more broadly: There were acute and convalescent COVID-19 samples, and they came from the United States, Italy and Spain.

Per the study methods: Nucleated cell number was recorded as an estimate derived from reference gene primer amplification. This table comes from immunoSEQ multiplex PCR, and its TCRdb copy is limited to in-frame clones, with some not included. V, J and clone size reflect that table, while D and trimming were determined from the DNA. The sample includes 130,000 to 150,000 clones, approximately 78% seen only once; the top ten take over 12%. Germline loops: CDR1 LGHNA, CDR2 YSLEER. The CDR3 covers 12 residues. The V end lost 3 bases, the J end lost 9 bases, and 9 bases lay between the germline ends. The sample was peripheral blood. The receptor was derived from a human donor with acute or convalescent COVID-19. The donor label of this sample is uncertain. The rearrangement uses TRBV4-3 and TRBJ2-1; D unclear. The CDR3 region has the DNA TGCGCCAGCAGCCAGAAGTACGGTGAGCAGTTCTTC. Protein sequence: CASSQKYGEQFF.